This T cell receptor beta chain emerged from a study of T-cell memory formation after mild COVID-19. Across the study: TCR clusters showed largely donor specificity. Study findings and constraints: Within pre-infection memory, some responding clones were found, suggesting cross-reactive memory joined. Nothing confirmed that second-wave clones peaking on day 37 were specific for SARS-CoV-2. Later expanders leaned CD4+, whereas clones that contracted between day 15 and 85 were balanced CD4/CD8.

Each CDR3 protein is one row after TCRdb ran MiXCR on the 5' RACE reads. Here the sample spans around 200,000 distinct CDR3 sequences, roughly 23% being singletons. V lost 1 base to trimming and J lost 4 bases; unmatched junction nucleotides: 10. Germline-derived CDR1 and CDR2 are DFQATT and SNEGSKA (reference sequence). This CDR3 is 15 amino acids long. A note on this clonotype: Its antigen is not identified.

The sample comprised PBMCs or a T cell subset sorted from them (not recorded which). The rearrangement uses TRBV20-1 and TRBJ2-7; 7 bases are shared with TRBD1. The clonotype originates from an adult woman who had mild COVID-19 (a few samples of this study predate the infection). Cell type and time point are not known. In DNA, the CDR3 is TGCAGTGCTAGAGGCTCGGCCGGGACAGCTTACGAGCAGTACTTC. Translation: CSARGSAGTAYEQYF.